Included here is one T cell receptor (beta chain) sequence, with context. The antigen is undetermined. The sample comes from a study of regulatory and conventional T cells in RAG deficiency. Findings and limits, study-wide: Other subsets showed approximately 10-fold reductions, but Treg unique TCR beta sequences fell roughly 90-fold in these patients. In Omenn syndrome, Treg and Tconv repertoires overlapped >75%.

Per the germline V gene, CDR1 is MNHEY and CDR2 is SVGAGI. With V trimmed by 5 bases and J by 1 base, 7 bases remained unmatched. The CDR3 has 15 amino acids. The repertoire was sequenced with immunoSEQ multiplex PCR; TCRdb's copy has only in-frame clones and lacks some. This table has about 30,000 clones, about 96% appearing once. Conventional CD4+ T cells were sorted from blood as CD25-low CD127-high cells. This sample was shared with a second study, whose subject was regulatory T cells. In that study: The PCR used 52 TRBV and 13 TRBJ primers. Patient repertoires had restricted TRB V-J pairs and skewed V and J usage, most in Tregs.

The gene calls are TRBV6-5 and TRBJ1-1, with 7 bases fitting TRBD1. The material sequenced was CD25- CD4+ T cells sorted from blood. The receptor comes from a human donor in good health. The CDR3 sequence: CASSTPGQRNTEAFF. CDR3 in DNA: TGTGCCAGCAGTACACCGGGACAGAGGAACACTGAAGCTTTCTTT.